Here is one TCR beta chain with its context. The antigen is undetermined. Each of the patients experienced relapse following autologous stem cell transplantation, and their brentuximab vedotin exposure differed. Thawed PBMCs underwent magnetic negative selection to yield purified CD4+ T cells. Germline CDR1 SGHNT, CDR2 YENEEA. The CDR3 spans 15 residues. Trimming shortened V by 1 base and J by 4 bases, and 13 bases separated the two germline ends. TCRdb's copy holds only in-frame clones and misses some; the assay was immunoSEQ multiplex PCR. The data hold thousands of clones, with 77% observed a single time. This sample was taken from a study of PD-1 blockade in classical Hodgkin lymphoma. Whole-study findings and limits: Patients with a complete response exhibited baseline diversity comparable to newly diagnosed patients. The authors excluded patients who started nivolumab under 1 year after ASCT. Baseline TCR diversity was reportedly lower in newly diagnosed patients than in healthy donors. It was reported as lower still in relapsed/refractory patients.

This specimen was CD4+ T cells from blood, taken at baseline. The chain is built from TRBV11-3 and TRBJ1-1; no firm D call. The clonotype comes from a human donor with classical Hodgkin lymphoma. The CDR3 sequence: CASSLGTGPTTEAFF. Here the CDR3 DNA reads TGTGCCAGCAGCTTAGGGACGGGCCCGACCACTGAAGCTTTCTTT.